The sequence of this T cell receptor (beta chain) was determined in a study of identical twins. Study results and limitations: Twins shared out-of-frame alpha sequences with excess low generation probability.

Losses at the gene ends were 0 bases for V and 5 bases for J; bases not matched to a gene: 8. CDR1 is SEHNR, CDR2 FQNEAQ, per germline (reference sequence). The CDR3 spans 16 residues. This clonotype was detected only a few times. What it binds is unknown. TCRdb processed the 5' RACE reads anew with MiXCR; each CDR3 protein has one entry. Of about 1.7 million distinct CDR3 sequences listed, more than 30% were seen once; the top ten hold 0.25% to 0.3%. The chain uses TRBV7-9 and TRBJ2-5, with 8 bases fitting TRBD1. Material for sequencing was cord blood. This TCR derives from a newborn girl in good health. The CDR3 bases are TGTGCCAGCAGCTTAGCTCCCGGGACAGGAGGCGAGACCCAGTACTTC. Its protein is CASSLAPGTGGETQYF.